This note documents a single TCR beta chain sequence. The target antigen is unknown. A read error is possible here, since a much larger clone lies one base away. The time point is: newly diagnosed GD, antithyroid drugs for less than 3 months. RNA from PBMCs was the source of the TCR library. The CDR3 is 14 residues long. Germline loops: CDR1 SGHTA, CDR2 FQGNSA. Combining iRepertoire HTBI primers with Arm-PCR of CDR3 regions, the authors built TCR beta libraries. Methods used by the authors: Samples collectively showed more than 55 TRBV and roughly 15 TRBJ segments. TCRdb fed the multiplex PCR reads into MiXCR, producing one record per CDR3 protein. For this entry, the V and J calls and clone size follow TCRdb and not the study's own pipeline. Among 200,000 to 250,000 distinct CDR3 sequences listed, around 21% were seen once. These data are taken from a study of regulatory T cells in long-lasting Graves disease.

Study results and limitations: Patients with persistent Graves' had lower TCR diversity than newly diagnosed patients.

This chain uses TRBV7-2 with TRBJ1-1; 10 bases match TRBD1. The sequenced sample was peripheral blood mononuclear cells (PBMCs), obtained at new diagnosis, from a patient treated with antithyroid drugs. This receptor was taken from a female donor with Graves disease. Written as DNA, the CDR3 is TGTGTCAGCAGCCGGGACAGGGGCGACACTGAAGCTTTCTTT. Amino acids: CVSSRDRGDTEAFF.